The 25 T cell receptor beta chains given below trace back to one sample, sequenced in a study of PD-L1 blockade in urothelial cancer. The sample's time point: peripheral blood 6 weeks after treatment start. Here immunoSEQ multiplex PCR was the method, and the copy in TCRdb shows in-frame clones only, minus some. The table has 38,000 or so clones, about 85% seen once. This material consisted of PBMCs, taken around atezolizumab (anti-PD-L1) treatment. The receptors come from a man aged 65-85 years with urothelial cancer.

The chain has TRBV2 and TRBJ2-7, with D possibly being TRBD2 (5 bases). The CDR3 consists of 15 residues. Germline CDR1 reads SNHLY; CDR2 reads FYNNEI. The ends were cut back, 4 bases at V and 3 bases at J, with 16 bases in the middle. CDR3 residues: CASSGAGSGGYEQYF. For the CDR3, the DNA is TGTGCCAGCAGTGGGGCAGGTTCCGGAGGCTACGAGCAGTACTTC.

This clone was detected a few times. V and J are TRBV11-2 and TRBJ1-2, with a tentative D call TRBD1 (6 bases). Germline V gene data show CDR1 as SGHAT and CDR2 as FQNNGV. Trimming removed 5 bases at V and 8 bases at J, with 24 bases between. The CDR3 spans 16 residues. The DNA of the CDR3 is TGTGCCAGCAGCAATAGACAGGTCAGAAACCCCTTCGGCTACACCTTC. This encodes CASSNRQVRNPFGYTF.

The rearrangement links TRBV19 to TRBJ2-4, with D maybe TRBD1 (6 bases). There are 13 residues in the CDR3. The germline gives CDR1 LNHDA, CDR2 SQIVND (reference sequence). V lost 5 bases and J 1 base, leaving 6 bases between the germline ends. The CDR3 is CASSDRAKNIQYF. CDR3 coding DNA: TGTGCCAGTAGTGACAGGGCCAAAAACATTCAGTACTTC.

This clone was detected only a few times. The rearrangement links TRBV5-6 to TRBJ2-3; TRBD2 aligns across 8 bases. Losses at the gene ends were 2 bases for V and 6 bases for J; bases not matched to a gene: 8. This CDR3 spans 15 amino acids. CDR1 is SGHDT and CDR2 is YYEEEE in the germline V gene. The CDR3 DNA reads as TGTGCCAGCAGCTTTTCGGGAGGGCCAGGGGATACGCAGTATTTT. Protein product: CASSFSGGPGDTQYF.

The J gene is TRBJ1-5, the V gene TRBV6-6; no definite D call. The CDR3 sequence is 14 residues long. Germline CDR1 is MNHNY and CDR2 is SVGAGI (reference sequence). The V end lost 5 bases, the J end lost 3 bases, and 11 bases lay between the germline ends. In DNA, the CDR3 is TGTGCCAGCAGTGGAGGGAACGACAATCAGCCCCAGCATTTT. Protein product: CASSGGNDNQPQHF.

V usage is TRBV7-9 and J usage is TRBJ1-3; D unclear. This CDR3 has 14 residues. Germline lookup yields CDR1 SEHNR and CDR2 FQNEAQ (reference sequence). Between the trimmed V and J ends, which lost 3 bases and 8 bases, there was a span of 14 bases. The CDR3: CASSLDYSGDTIYF. CDR3 sequence (DNA): TGTGCCAGCAGCTTGGACTACTCCGGGGACACCATATATTTT.

J is TRBJ2-3 and V is TRBV15; no clear D. The CDR3 runs to 16 residues. Trimming left V 3 bases short and J 0 bases short, with 13 bases between. Germline V lookup: CDR1 LNHNV, CDR2 YYDKDF (reference sequence). The CDR3, as DNA: TGTGCCACCAGCAGGGTACGGTGGAGTAGCACAGATACGCAGTATTTT. This codes for CATSRVRWSSTDTQYF.

The chain carries TRBV29-1 and TRBJ1-2; weak D call: TRBD1 (6 bases). The ends were cut back, 3 bases at V and 10 bases at J, with 15 bases in the middle. This CDR3 region has 12 residues. Per the germline V gene, CDR1 is SQVTM and CDR2 is ANQGSEA. CDR3 DNA: TGCAGCGTTGAGTGGGGGCCGCTAGACTACACCTTC. Its protein is CSVEWGPLDYTF.

The DNA for the CDR3 is TGTGCCAGCAGCCCTACAGGGAACTATGGCTACACCTTC. It specifies CASSPTGNYGYTF. The gene calls are TRBV5-8 and TRBJ1-2; a weak D match, TRBD1 (6 bases). Germline V gene sequence: CDR1 SGHTS, CDR2 YDEGEE. V dropped 4 bases and J dropped 2 bases, with 9 bases sitting between them. This CDR3 has 13 residues.

Only a few counts were recorded for this clone. The chain links TRBV6-5 to TRBJ2-5; TRBD2 aligns across 11 bases. V gave up 6 bases and J gave up 5 bases; unmatched junction bases: 5. The CDR3 covers 14 residues. Germline V gene lookup returns CDR1 MNHEY and CDR2 SVGAGI. The CDR3 DNA sequence: TGTGCCAGCAGCCTGGGACTAGCGGTCGAGACCCAGTACTTC. As protein: CASSLGLAVETQYF.

This rearrangement joins TRBV6-5 to TRBJ2-1; 7 bases are a match to TRBD2. The junction had 14 bases not matched to a gene; V was cut back by 4 bases and J by 8 bases. Germline V gene data show CDR1 as MNHEY and CDR2 as SVGAGI. The CDR3 consists of 16 residues. The CDR3 bases are TGTGCCAGCAGTTCTCCGACTAGCTCGCCAAGGTATGAGCAGTTCTTC. Translated, it gives CASSSPTSSPRYEQFF.

The chain carries TRBV7-3 and TRBJ2-1, with 8 bases fitting TRBD1. This CDR3 is 15 amino acids long. CDR1 SGHTA and CDR2 FQGTGA come from the germline V gene. With 5 bases clipped from V and 6 bases from J, the junction kept 9 bases outside the gene matches. The DNA for the CDR3 is TGTGCCAGCAGCACCGGGACAGGTGGGGTCAATGAGCAGTTCTTC. This gives the protein CASSTGTGGVNEQFF. Drawing the rest from reference TRBV7-3 and TRBJ2-1, the complete variable domain is GAGVSQTPSNKVTEKGKYVELRCDPISGHTALYWYRQSLGQGPEFLIYFQGTGAADDSGLPNDRFFAVRPEGSVSTLKIQRTERGDSAVYLCASSTGTGGVNEQFFGPGTRLTVL.

This rearrangement joins TRBV7-9 to TRBJ1-1; 9 bases map to TRBD1. There are 15 residues in the CDR3. V was pared by 5 bases and J by 1 base, with 5 bases of the junction left unmatched. CDR1 and CDR2 (germline): SEHNR, FQNEAQ (reference sequence). CDR3 DNA: TGTGCCAGCAGCGCCTCGGACAGGGGGAACACTGAAGCTTTCTTT. Its protein is CASSASDRGNTEAFF.

V is TRBV19 and J is TRBJ2-1; 8 bases align to TRBD2. CDR1 and CDR2 from the germline V gene are LNHDA and SQIVND (reference sequence). The CDR3 spans 15 residues. J lost 7 bases, V lost 3 bases, and 8 bases had no gene match. The chain's CDR3 is CASSISGEPLNEQFF. In nucleotides, the CDR3 is TGTGCCAGTAGTATTAGCGGGGAGCCTTTGAATGAGCAGTTCTTC.

V and J are TRBV7-6 and TRBJ2-3; TRBD1 matches at 8 bases. With 1 base clipped from V and 10 bases from J, the junction kept 13 bases outside the gene matches. There are 16 residues in the CDR3. Germline-derived CDR1 and CDR2 are SGHVS and FNYEAQ. CDR3 loop: CASSLVSAGGPRAQYF. CDR3 nucleotides: TGTGCCAGCAGCTTAGTGAGTGCAGGGGGCCCAAGGGCGCAGTATTTT.

The V call is TRBV7-9, the J call TRBJ2-5; 7 bases line up with TRBD1. Germline CDR1 reads SEHNR; CDR2 reads FQNEAQ (reference sequence). Trimming cost V 1 base and J 0 bases; bases outside gene matches: 11. The CDR3 has 18 residues. CDR3 residues: CASSLVIPDRVYQETQYF. The CDR3 DNA sequence: TGTGCCAGCAGCTTAGTCATACCCGACAGGGTGTACCAAGAGACCCAGTACTTC.

The chain joins TRBV2 to TRBJ1-5; D not certain. The CDR3 loop spans 15 amino acids. Germline loops: CDR1 SNHLY, CDR2 FYNNEI. V lost 3 bases and J 0 bases, leaving 9 bases between the germline ends. In DNA, the CDR3 is TGTGCCAGCAGTGAGGCGGGGTATAGCAATCAGCCCCAGCATTTT. Protein sequence: CASSEAGYSNQPQHF.

This clone appeared a few times. The chain joins TRBV29-1 to TRBJ2-1; 8 nucleotides agree with TRBD2. Trimming took 2 bases from V and 9 from J; bases not matched to a gene: 0. CDR1 is SQVTM, CDR2 ANQGSEA, per germline. CDR3 length: 11 residues. CDR3 protein: CSVERGGEQFF. CDR3 nucleotide sequence: TGCAGCGTTGAACGGGGGGGTGAGCAGTTCTTC.

As DNA, the CDR3 is TGTGCCAGTAGTTCAGGGGACAGGGCTGAAGCTTTCTTT. Its protein is CASSSGDRAEAFF. The chain uses TRBV19 and TRBJ1-1; TRBD1 aligns across 9 bases. The ends lost 5 bases at V and 6 bases at J; junction bases unmatched: 4. Germline lookup yields CDR1 LNHDA and CDR2 SQIVND (reference sequence). The CDR3 totals 13 residues.

The chain recombines TRBV10-3 with TRBJ2-7; D is possibly TRBD1 (5 bases). V shed 0 bases and J shed 6 bases, with 12 bases lying between them. The CDR3 length is 14 residues. Germline V gene sequence: CDR1 ENHRY, CDR2 SYGVKD. The CDR3 DNA reads TGTGCCATCAGTGAGTCTGCAGGGAACGGCGAGCAGTACTTC. As protein: CAISESAGNGEQYF.

The chain carries TRBV6-6 and TRBJ1-5; tentative D call: TRBD1 (5 bases). The CDR3 runs to 12 residues. V was clipped by 5 bases and J by 10 bases, with 12 bases between them. From germline, CDR1 is MNHNY and CDR2 SVGAGI (reference sequence). In nucleotides, the CDR3 is TGTGCCAGCAGTGACGGGGGAGGACCCCAGCATTTT. Amino acids: CASSDGGGPQHF.

The chain joins TRBV7-6 to TRBJ2-3; 9 nucleotides align to TRBD1. The CDR3 extends over 15 amino acids. From germline, CDR1 is SGHVS and CDR2 FNYEAQ. V was pared by 5 bases and J by 3 bases, with 6 bases of the junction left unmatched. The CDR3 reads CASSGYGTGTDTQYF. DNA for the CDR3: TGTGCCAGCAGCGGATATGGGACAGGGACAGATACGCAGTATTTT.

The J gene is TRBJ2-7, the V gene TRBV18, with D tentatively TRBD2 (5 bases). V was shortened by 4 bases and J by 7 bases, with 17 bases between the two germline ends. This CDR3 is 14 amino acids long. Germline assignment: CDR1 KGHSH and CDR2 LQKENI. The CDR3 sequence is CASSQGSPRGEQYF. As DNA, the CDR3 is TGTGCCAGCTCACAAGGCAGCCCCCGAGGGGAGCAGTACTTC.

V usage is TRBV6-1 and J usage is TRBJ1-2, with 7 bases lining up with TRBD1. V trimming: 3 bases; J trimming: 3 bases; junction bases outside the gene matches: 4. The CDR3 runs 14 residues. Germline V gene sequence: CDR1 MNHNS, CDR2 SASEGT. The CDR3 nucleotides read TGTGCCAGCAGTGAGTTCAGGGGGGACTATGGCTACACCTTC. Protein sequence: CASSEFRGDYGYTF.

This clone was seen a single time. This chain links TRBV7-2 with TRBJ2-7, with 10 bases that match TRBD2. The V segment lost 5 bases and the J segment 0 bases; nucleotides outside the gene matches: 7. Looked up from germline, CDR1 is SGHTA and CDR2 is FQGNSA. The CDR3 consists of 16 residues. This CDR3 reads CASSPISGGTSYEQYF. The CDR3 DNA reads as TGTGCCAGCAGCCCCATTAGCGGGGGGACCTCCTACGAGCAGTACTTC.